The following is a T cell receptor (beta chain) sequence with its context. Its antigen is as yet unknown. Russia was home to the donors, healthy Caucasian individuals aged roughly 6 to 100. Around 10 milliliters of peripheral blood were drawn from each donor. V lost 6 bases and J 6 bases, leaving 17 bases between the germline ends. The length of the CDR3 is 15 residues. Germline CDR1 MGHDK, CDR2 SYGVNS. This sample was taken from a study of blood T cells in healthy people across ages. Looking at the study overall: Every two T cells gave about one barcoded beta molecule via template switching.

Together with a sample-barcoded 5' primer, a J-beta primer mix was included in a second PCR lasting 7 to 11 cycles. TCRdb analysed the 5' RACE reads with MiXCR anew, one entry per CDR3 protein. Counted here are roughly 830,000 distinct CDR3 sequences, approximately 67% occurring once; the ten biggest clones make up about 30%. General observations from the study: With unsorted PBMCs, a conclusive comparison of naive versus antigen-experienced cells was not possible.

V gene TRBV25-1 combines with J gene TRBJ2-2, with D maybe TRBD2 (7 bases). This sequence originates from a man younger than 45 in good health. Sequenced material: blood. As DNA, the CDR3 is TGTGCCAGCAGGAGGGGGGGAGGATTATCCGGGGAGCTGTTTTTT. Translating gives CASRRGGGLSGELFF.